This TCR beta chain was recorded in a study of somatic mutations in cytotoxic T cells in rheumatoid arthritis. Produced via immunoSEQ multiplex PCR; TCRdb's table is partial and in-frame only. The data contain under 20,000 clones, roughly 75% of them singletons. Points on this clone: Its antigen is as yet unknown.

The CDR3 is 14 residues long. In germline, CDR1 is SGHRS, CDR2 YFSETQ. The V end lost 0 bases, the J end lost 9 bases, and 13 bases lay between the germline ends. Positive magnetic bead selection separated CD4+ and CD8+ cells, and flow cytometry confirmed purity. General study findings and limits: Measured CD8+ T-cell clonality, a value compared between rheumatoid arthritis patients and age-matched healthy controls, did not differ significantly. With advancing age, CD8+ clonality climbed in rheumatoid arthritis patients but did not rise in healthy controls.

The receptor was derived from an adult with rheumatoid arthritis. The chain uses TRBV5-1 and TRBJ2-1, with D possibly being TRBD1 (6 bases). The specimen sequenced was CD8+ T cells sorted from blood. CDR3 loop: CASSLDSGGVEQFF. CDR3 DNA sequence: TGCGCCAGCAGCTTGGACAGTGGGGGCGTTGAGCAGTTCTTC.